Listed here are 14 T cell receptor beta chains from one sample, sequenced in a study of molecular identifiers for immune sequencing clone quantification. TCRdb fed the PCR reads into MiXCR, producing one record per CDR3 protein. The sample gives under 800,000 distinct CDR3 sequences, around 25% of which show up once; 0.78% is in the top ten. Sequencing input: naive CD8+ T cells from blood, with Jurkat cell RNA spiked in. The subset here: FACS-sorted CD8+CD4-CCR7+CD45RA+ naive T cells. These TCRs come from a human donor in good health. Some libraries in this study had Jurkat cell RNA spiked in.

CDR3 in amino acids: CASSQNIRGGAEAFF. The CDR3 DNA follows: TGCGCCAGCAGCCAAAACATCCGCGGGGGAGCTGAAGCTTTCTTT. The rearrangement links TRBV4-3 to TRBJ1-1; the D gene is possibly TRBD1 (5 bases). Germline lookup yields CDR1 LGHNA and CDR2 YSLEER. The V gene lost 2 bases and the J gene lost 6 bases, with 16 bases spanning the gap. The CDR3 loop spans 15 amino acids.

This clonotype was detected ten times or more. CDR3 sequence (DNA): TGTGCCTGGAGTGTCGTTAGGCAAGATACGCAGTATTTT. Protein product: CAWSVVRQDTQYF. The chain is built from TRBV30 and TRBJ2-3; D gene ambiguous. With 0 bases removed from V and 5 bases from J, the gap between germline ends came to 9 bases. Germline lookup yields CDR1 GTSNPN and CDR2 SVGIG (reference sequence). This CDR3 is built from 13 residues.

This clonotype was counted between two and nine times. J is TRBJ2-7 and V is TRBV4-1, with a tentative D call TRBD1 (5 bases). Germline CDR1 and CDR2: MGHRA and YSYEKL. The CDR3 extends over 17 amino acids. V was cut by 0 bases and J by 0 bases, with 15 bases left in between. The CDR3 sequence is CASSQDPMGLSSYEQYF. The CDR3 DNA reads TGCGCCAGCAGCCAAGATCCAATGGGGCTGAGCTCCTACGAGCAGTACTTC.

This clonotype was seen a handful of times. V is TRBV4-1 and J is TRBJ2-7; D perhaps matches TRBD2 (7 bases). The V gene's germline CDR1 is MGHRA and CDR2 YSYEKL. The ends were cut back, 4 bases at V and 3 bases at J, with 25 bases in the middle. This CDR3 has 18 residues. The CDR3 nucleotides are TGCGCCAGCAGCCCTGGGAGGGAACAGGGACCAACCAACTACGAGCAGTACTTC. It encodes CASSPGREQGPTNYEQYF.

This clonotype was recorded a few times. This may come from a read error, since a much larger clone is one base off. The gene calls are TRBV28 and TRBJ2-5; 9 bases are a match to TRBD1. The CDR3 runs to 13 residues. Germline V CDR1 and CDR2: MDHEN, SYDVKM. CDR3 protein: CAHGQGMQGTQYF. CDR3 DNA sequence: TGTGCCCACGGACAGGGGATGCAAGGGACCCAGTACTTC.

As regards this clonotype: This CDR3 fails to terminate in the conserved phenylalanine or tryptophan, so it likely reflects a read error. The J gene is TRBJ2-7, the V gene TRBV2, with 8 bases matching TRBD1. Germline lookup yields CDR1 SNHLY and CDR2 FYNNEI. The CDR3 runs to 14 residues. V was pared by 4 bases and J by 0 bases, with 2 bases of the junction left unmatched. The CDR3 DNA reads TGTGCCAGCAGTGCCGGGACAGGCTCCTACGAGCAGTACTCC. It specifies CASSAGTGSYEQYS.

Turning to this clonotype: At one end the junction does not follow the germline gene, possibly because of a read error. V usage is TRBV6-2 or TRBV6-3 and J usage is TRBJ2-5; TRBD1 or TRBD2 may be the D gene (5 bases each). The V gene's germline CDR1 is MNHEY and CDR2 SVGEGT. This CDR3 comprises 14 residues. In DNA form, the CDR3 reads TGTGCCAGCAGTCCCACGACGGGGCAAGAGGCCCAGTACTTC. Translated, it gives CASSPTTGQEAQYF.

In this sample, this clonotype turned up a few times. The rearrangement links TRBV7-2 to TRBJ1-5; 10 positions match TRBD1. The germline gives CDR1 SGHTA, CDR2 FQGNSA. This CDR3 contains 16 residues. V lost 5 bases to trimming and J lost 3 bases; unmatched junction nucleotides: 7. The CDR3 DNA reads TGTGCCAGCAGCGCCGGGACAGGGGTAGACAATCAGCCCCAGCATTTT. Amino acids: CASSAGTGVDNQPQHF.

The CDR3 sequence: CASSPQTGVDYEQYF. In DNA, the CDR3 is TGTGCCAGCAGCCCACAAACAGGGGTGGACTACGAGCAGTACTTC. The chain combines TRBV9 with TRBJ2-7; TRBD1 matches 7 bases. Germline lookup yields CDR1 SGDLS and CDR2 YYNGEE. With 4 bases clipped from V and 3 bases from J, the junction kept 10 bases outside the gene matches. This CDR3 has 15 amino acids.

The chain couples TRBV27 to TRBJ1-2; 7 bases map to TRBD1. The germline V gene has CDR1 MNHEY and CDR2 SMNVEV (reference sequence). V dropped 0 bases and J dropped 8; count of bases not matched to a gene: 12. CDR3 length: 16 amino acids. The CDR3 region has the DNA TGTGCCAGCAGTTTATCCGTGACAGGGTGGCCGGACGGCTACACCTTC. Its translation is CASSLSVTGWPDGYTF.

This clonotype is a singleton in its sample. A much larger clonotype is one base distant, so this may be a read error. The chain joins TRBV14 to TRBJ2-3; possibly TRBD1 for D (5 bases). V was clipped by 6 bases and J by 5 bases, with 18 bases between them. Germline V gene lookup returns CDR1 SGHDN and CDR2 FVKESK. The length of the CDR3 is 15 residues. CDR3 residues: CASRQFRTQGDTQYF. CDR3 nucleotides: TGTGCCAGCAGGCAATTTCGGACCCAGGGAGATACGCAGTATTTT. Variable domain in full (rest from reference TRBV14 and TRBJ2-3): EAGVTQFPSHSVIEKGQTVTLRCDPISGHDNLYWYRRVMGKEIKFLLHFVKESKQDESGMPNNRFLAERTGGTYSTLKVQPAELEDSGVYFCASRQFRTQGDTQYFGPGTRLTVL.

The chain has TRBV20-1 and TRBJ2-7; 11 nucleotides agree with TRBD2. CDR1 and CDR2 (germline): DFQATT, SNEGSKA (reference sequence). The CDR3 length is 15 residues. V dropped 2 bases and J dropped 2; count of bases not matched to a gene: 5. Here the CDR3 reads CSARTFSGRAYEQYF. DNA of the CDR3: TGCAGTGCTAGAACCTTTAGCGGGAGGGCCTACGAGCAGTACTTC.

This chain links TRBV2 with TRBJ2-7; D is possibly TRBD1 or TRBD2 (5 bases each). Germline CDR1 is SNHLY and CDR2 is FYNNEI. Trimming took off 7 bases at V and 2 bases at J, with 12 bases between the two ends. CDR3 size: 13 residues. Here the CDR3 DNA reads TGTGCCAGCACCGGGGACGGAGCCTACGAGCAGTACTTC. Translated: CASTGDGAYEQYF.

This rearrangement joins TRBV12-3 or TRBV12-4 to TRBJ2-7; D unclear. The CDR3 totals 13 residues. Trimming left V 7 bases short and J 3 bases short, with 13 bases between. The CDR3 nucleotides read TGTGCCAGCACCCCGGCGTTAGGCTACGAGCAGTACTTC. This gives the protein CASTPALGYEQYF.